The 28 T cell receptor beta chains in this list originate from one sample, sequenced in a study of cytomegalovirus exposure and HLA in healthy donors (TCRdb year 2017). Receptor amplification or capture employed the immunoSEQ multiplex PCR assay. TCRdb stores this immuneACCESS table with in-frame sequences only. Part of the clones is absent; in the studies checked, under half of the shortfall reflects unresolved V genes, and no reason is known for the rest. The sample table holds 100,000 to 150,000 clones, of which around 86% were seen once. The top ten clones comprise more than 1.5% of the sample. Sequenced input: PBMCs. The receptor set was obtained from a woman aged 18-30 years in good health and CMV-seronegative.

The V gene is TRBV5-4, the J gene TRBJ2-2; 8 positions agree with TRBD1. CDR3 length equals 16 residues. J gave up 7 bases and V 4 bases, and 12 bases lay outside the gene matches. From germline, CDR1 is SGHNT and CDR2 YYREEE (reference sequence). The CDR3 DNA reads as TGTGCCAGCAGCCCCCGGGACAGGCATGTGAACGGGGAGCTGTTTTTT. It specifies CASSPRDRHVNGELFF.

The chain carries TRBV5-5 and TRBJ2-7, with 9 bases that match TRBD1. V gave up 6 bases and J gave up 1 base; unmatched junction bases: 5. The CDR3 extends over 14 amino acids. The V gene's germline CDR1 is SGHKS and CDR2 YYEKEE (reference sequence). CDR3 nucleotides: TGTGCCAGCAAGCACGGGACAGGGTCCTACGAGCAGTACTTC. It is translated as CASKHGTGSYEQYF.

V gene TRBV5-8 combines with J gene TRBJ1-5; 8 nucleotides line up with TRBD1. The CDR3 covers 14 residues. The germline V gene has CDR1 SGHTS and CDR2 YDEGEE. Trimming at V came to 6 bases and at J to 6 bases, leaving 8 bases not matched to a gene. The chain's CDR3 is CASTVQGATQPQHF. CDR3 DNA: TGTGCCAGCACCGTTCAGGGGGCGACTCAGCCCCAGCATTTT.

This clone was counted only a few times. The gene calls are TRBV14 and TRBJ2-3; D is perhaps TRBD2 (5 bases). The CDR3 contains 14 residues. V was clipped by 5 bases and J by 6 bases, with 15 bases between them. The germline V gene encodes CDR1 SGHDN and CDR2 FVKESK. The CDR3 region has the DNA TGTGCCAGCAGCAAAGCGGTCCGCGGGGATACGCAGTATTTT. It translates to CASSKAVRGDTQYF. Filled out from reference TRBV14 and TRBJ2-3, the complete variable domain reads EAGVTQFPSHSVIEKGQTVTLRCDPISGHDNLYWYRRVMGKEIKFLLHFVKESKQDESGMPNNRFLAERTGGTYSTLKVQPAELEDSGVYFCASSKAVRGDTQYFGPGTRLTVL.

The chain joins TRBV18 to TRBJ2-1; D perhaps matches TRBD2 (5 bases). The CDR3 consists of 16 residues. Germline CDR1 and CDR2: KGHSH and LQKENI. V dropped 3 bases and J dropped 0 bases, with 12 bases sitting between them. CDR3 DNA: TGTGCCAGCTCACCGATCCTGGGGAGCTCCTACAATGAGCAGTTCTTC. It is translated as CASSPILGSSYNEQFF.

CDR3 residues: CASRRTSGRIDEQFF. The CDR3 DNA sequence: TGTGCCAGCAGGCGGACTAGCGGGAGGATCGATGAGCAGTTCTTC. The chain employs TRBV11-3 and TRBJ2-1; TRBD2 aligns across 14 bases. CDR3 size: 15 residues. Germline-derived CDR1 and CDR2 are SGHNT and YENEEA. V shed 6 bases, J shed 8 bases, and the junction held 6 bases outside the gene matches.

The CDR3 DNA reads as TGTGCCAGCAGGACTAGCGGTAGCTCCTACGAGCAGTACTTC. Protein: CASRTSGSSYEQYF. J is TRBJ2-7 and V is TRBV7-9; 9 positions agree with TRBD2. This CDR3 comprises 14 residues. Germline V gene sequence: CDR1 SEHNR, CDR2 FQNEAQ (reference sequence). The V and J ends lost 6 bases and 0 bases, in that order; junction bases with no gene match: 3.

This clone has at least ten counts. V is TRBV11-3 and J is TRBJ1-1; no clear D gene. Trimming left V 4 bases short and J 2 bases short, with 2 bases between. The CDR3 consists of 11 residues. Germline values: CDR1 SGHNT, CDR2 YENEEA. DNA of the CDR3: TGTGCCAGCAGCTCAAACACTGAAGCTTTCTTT. Its translation: CASSSNTEAFF. The full variable domain, rest sourced from reference TRBV11-3 and TRBJ1-1, is EAGVVQSPRYKIIEKKQPVAFWCNPISGHNTLYWYLQNLGQGPELLIRYENEEAVDDSQLPKDRFSAERLKGVDSTLKIQPAELGDSAVYLCASSSNTEAFFGQGTRLTVV.

CDR3 amino acids: CSVLSGWTYNEQFF. Written as DNA, the CDR3 is TGCAGCGTACTTAGCGGGTGGACCTACAATGAGCAGTTCTTC. The gene calls are TRBV29-1 and TRBJ2-1; 7 positions match TRBD2. The length of the CDR3 is 14 residues. Trimming cost V 6 bases and J 2 bases; bases outside gene matches: 7. Germline CDR1 is SQVTM and CDR2 is ANQGSEA.

In its sample, this clone was seen a few times. The V call is TRBV6-4, the J call TRBJ2-2; 9 bases agree with TRBD2. Germline loops: CDR1 MRHNA, CDR2 SNTAGT. The CDR3 sequence is 15 residues long. J lost 6 bases, V lost 2 bases, and 4 bases had no gene match. CDR3 amino acids: CASSDDPSGAGELFF. CDR3 sequence (DNA): TGTGCCAGCAGTGACGACCCTAGCGGGGCCGGGGAGCTGTTTTTT.

The chain is built from TRBV30 and TRBJ2-1; TRBD2 is a possible D gene (7 bases). CDR3 size: 14 residues. V shed 5 bases and J shed 3 bases, with 14 bases lying between them. CDR1 is GTSNPN, CDR2 SVGIG, per germline (reference sequence). In DNA, the CDR3 is TGTGCCTGGGGGGGGGCTAGTAGCTACAATGAGCAGTTCTTC. It translates to CAWGGASSYNEQFF.

V usage is TRBV6-1 and J usage is TRBJ1-1, with a possible D match to TRBD1 (6 bases). The germline gives CDR1 MNHNS, CDR2 SASEGT. CDR3 size: 14 residues. Trimming stripped 6 bases from V and 3 bases from J, with 14 bases between. The CDR3, as DNA: TGTGCCAGCAGGGATCGGGGGGCGGACACTGAAGCTTTCTTT. It yields the protein CASRDRGADTEAFF.

This chain uses TRBV28 with TRBJ1-5, with 9 bases aligning to TRBD1. With V trimmed by 6 bases and J by 1 base, 4 bases remained unmatched. From germline, CDR1 is MDHEN and CDR2 SYDVKM. This CDR3 has 15 residues. CDR3 amino acids: CASSRTGGSNQPQHF. The DNA of the CDR3 is TGTGCCAGCAGCCGAACAGGGGGCAGCAATCAGCCCCAGCATTTT.

The chain combines TRBV7-3 with TRBJ1-1, with D possibly TRBD1 on 5 matching bases. Per the germline V gene, CDR1 is SGHTA and CDR2 is FQGTGA. The CDR3 is 14 amino acids. Trimming removed 2 bases at V and 3 bases at J, with 10 bases between. The chain's CDR3 is CASSLGAVDTEAFF. The CDR3 DNA is TGTGCCAGCAGCTTAGGGGCAGTGGACACTGAAGCTTTCTTT.

V and J are TRBV7-9 and TRBJ2-3; 12 bases are shared with TRBD2. The junction had 4 bases not matched to a gene; V was cut back by 5 bases and J by 1 base. The germline V gene has CDR1 SEHNR and CDR2 FQNEAQ (reference sequence). The CDR3 extends over 16 amino acids. The CDR3 region has the DNA TGTGCCAGCAGCGGACGGACTAGCGGGGGCACAGATACGCAGTATTTT. Protein product: CASSGRTSGGTDTQYF.

The chain carries TRBV10-3 and TRBJ2-3; the match to TRBD1 covers 8 bases. This CDR3 contains 15 residues. Germline assignment: CDR1 ENHRY and CDR2 SYGVKD. With 6 bases clipped from V and 2 bases from J, the junction kept 7 bases outside the gene matches. The CDR3 region is CAISGQGGDTDTQYF. CDR3 nucleotide sequence: TGTGCCATCAGCGGACAGGGAGGAGACACAGATACGCAGTATTTT.

The chain combines TRBV7-3 with TRBJ2-7; possibly TRBD2 for D (5 bases). Per the germline V gene, CDR1 is SGHTA and CDR2 is FQGTGA. V was pared by 5 bases and J by 3 bases, with 14 bases between. This CDR3 is built from 14 residues. The CDR3 protein is CASSPTGVGYEQYF. The CDR3 bases are TGTGCCAGCAGCCCAACCGGGGTCGGCTACGAGCAGTACTTC.

CDR3 protein: CAFPVGGNNEQFF. The DNA of the CDR3 is TGTGCCTTCCCCGTTGGGGGCAACAATGAGCAGTTCTTC. The V gene is TRBV7-9, the J gene TRBJ2-1; perhaps TRBD1 as D (6 bases). Germline V gene lookup returns CDR1 SEHNR and CDR2 FQNEAQ (reference sequence). The CDR3 has 13 amino acids. V was shortened by 11 bases and J by 5 bases, with 16 bases between the two germline ends.

The V gene is TRBV11-2, the J gene TRBJ1-1, with 7 bases aligning to TRBD1. The ends lost 4 bases at V and 3 bases at J; junction bases unmatched: 5. CDR1 and CDR2 (germline): SGHAT, FQNNGV. The CDR3 contains 14 residues. DNA for the CDR3: TGTGCCAGCAGCTGGTACAGGGGTGACACTGAAGCTTTCTTT. This sequence encodes CASSWYRGDTEAFF.

The rearrangement uses TRBV29-1 and TRBJ2-3, with 9 bases identical to TRBD2. This CDR3 is built from 13 residues. Germline V gives CDR1 SQVTM, CDR2 ANQGSEA. Trimming cost V 7 bases and J 2 bases; bases outside gene matches: 4. CDR3 nucleotides: TGCAGCGCCTTAGCGGGAGACACAGATACGCAGTATTTT. Protein: CSALAGDTDTQYF.

About this clone: Other DNA sequences in the same sample also yield this CDR3. V is TRBV4-1 and J is TRBJ2-7; D remains unclear. CDR3 size: 13 residues. Germline V gene sequence: CDR1 MGHRA, CDR2 YSYEKL. Trimming took off 6 bases at V and 2 bases at J, with 11 bases between the two ends. DNA for the CDR3: TGCGCCAGCAGTCAGAGGTCGACCTACGAGCAGTACTTC. Its translation: CASSQRSTYEQYF.

J is TRBJ2-1 and V is TRBV28; TRBD2 is a possible D gene (5 bases). V lost 6 bases, J lost 1 base, and 10 bases lay in between. The CDR3 is made up of 14 amino acids. Germline CDR1 and CDR2: MDHEN and SYDVKM. DNA of the CDR3: TGTGCCAGCAGCCGCGGGCGGTCCTACAATGAGCAGTTCTTC. Residues: CASSRGRSYNEQFF.

The J gene is TRBJ1-1, the V gene TRBV28; D is undetermined. The CDR3 has 15 amino acids. Trimming took off 8 bases at V and 1 base at J, with 17 bases between the two ends. The germline V gene has CDR1 MDHEN and CDR2 SYDVKM. In DNA form, the CDR3 reads TGTGCCAGCGGTGACGCACTATACTCGAACACTGAAGCTTTCTTT. Translated: CASGDALYSNTEAFF.

The chain joins TRBV7-9 to TRBJ2-1, with D maybe TRBD1 (5 bases). Germline-derived CDR1 and CDR2 are SEHNR and FQNEAQ (reference sequence). The V gene lost 3 bases and the J gene lost 0 bases, with 9 bases spanning the gap. The CDR3 has 15 residues. CDR3 residues: CASSFFRGSYNEQFF. DNA for the CDR3: TGTGCCAGCAGCTTCTTTAGGGGCTCCTACAATGAGCAGTTCTTC. The complete variable domain, with remaining parts taken from reference TRBV7-9 and TRBJ2-1, reads DTGVSQNPRHKITKRGQNVTFRCDPISEHNRLYWYRQTLGQGPEFLTYFQNEAQLEKSRLLSDRFSAERPKGSFSTLEIQRTEQGDSAMYLCASSFFRGSYNEQFFGPGTRLTVL.

The J gene is TRBJ2-3, the V gene TRBV7-3; TRBD1 matches at 7 bases. Germline V gene data show CDR1 as SGHTA and CDR2 as FQGTGA. Trimming removed 5 bases from V and 0 bases from J; junction bases left unmatched: 5. The CDR3 runs 15 residues. CDR3 sequence: CASSLTGLSTDTQYF. In DNA, the CDR3 is TGTGCCAGCAGCCTGACAGGGCTTAGCACAGATACGCAGTATTTT.

This CDR3 reads CASGLIPDSGVGETQYF. In DNA form, the CDR3 reads TGCGCCAGCGGATTGATTCCGGATAGCGGGGTCGGTGAGACCCAGTACTTC. The chain links TRBV5-1 to TRBJ2-5, with 8 bases aligning to TRBD2. V trimming: 7 bases; J trimming: 5 bases; junction bases outside the gene matches: 19. The CDR3 is 17 residues long. The germline V gene has CDR1 SGHRS and CDR2 YFSETQ.

The chain uses TRBV11-3 and TRBJ2-2; 11 bases line up with TRBD1. The CDR3 runs to 15 residues. Germline values: CDR1 SGHNT, CDR2 YENEEA. Trimming removed 5 bases from V and 6 bases from J; junction bases left unmatched: 5. The CDR3 reads CASSRQGQGAGELFF. The CDR3 nucleotides read TGTGCCAGCAGCCGGCAGGGACAGGGGGCCGGGGAGCTGTTTTTT. The full variable domain, completed using reference TRBV11-3 and TRBJ2-2, is EAGVVQSPRYKIIEKKQPVAFWCNPISGHNTLYWYLQNLGQGPELLIRYENEEAVDDSQLPKDRFSAERLKGVDSTLKIQPAELGDSAVYLCASSRQGQGAGELFFGEGSRLTVL.

This chain joins TRBV29-1 and TRBJ2-7; 7 nucleotides match TRBD2. Germline assignment: CDR1 SQVTM and CDR2 ANQGSEA. V lost 5 bases and J lost 0; bases outside the gene matches: 4. The CDR3 has 13 amino acids. The CDR3 protein is CSVREGISYEQYF. In DNA, the CDR3 is TGCAGCGTTAGGGAGGGGATCTCCTACGAGCAGTACTTC.